Below are 17 T cell receptor beta chains sequenced from a single sample in a study of shared clonotypes between healthy human individuals. CD8 cells classed as naive were CD45RO-negative and positively selected for CCR7, excluding terminally differentiated effector memory CD45RA+ cells. Sequenced by immunoSEQ multiplex PCR; TCRdb stores in-frame clones only, minus some. The sample holds roughly 2.1 million clones, just over 90% seen once. The sequencing sample was made of naive CD8+ T cells from PBMCs. The receptors come from a man younger than 30 in good health. Some clones in this sample may be carry-over from other donors' samples.

This chain uses TRBV27 with TRBJ2-1; 9 bases line up with TRBD2. The CDR3 extends over 17 amino acids. Per the germline V gene, CDR1 is MNHEY and CDR2 is SMNVEV (reference sequence). The V and J ends lost 3 bases and 8 bases, in that order; junction bases with no gene match: 14. The CDR3 sequence: CASSLGPPGTSFYEQFF. The CDR3 nucleotides read TGTGCCAGCAGTTTGGGACCCCCCGGGACTAGCTTTTATGAGCAGTTCTTC.

V gene TRBV28 combines with J gene TRBJ2-7; TRBD2 matches 9 bases. The CDR3 runs to 15 residues. Germline V gene lookup returns CDR1 MDHEN and CDR2 SYDVKM. J gave up 0 bases and V 1 base, and 1 base lay outside the gene matches. The DNA of the CDR3 is TGTGCCAGCAGTTTATTTAGCGGGAGCTCCTACGAGCAGTACTTC. Amino acid sequence: CASSLFSGSSYEQYF.

The chain recombines TRBV6-5 with TRBJ1-3; no clear D gene. V was trimmed by 5 bases and J by 0 bases, leaving 11 bases between them. CDR1 and CDR2 (germline): MNHEY, SVGAGI. The CDR3 contains 15 residues. Here the CDR3 reads CASSPGLYSGNTIYF. The CDR3 DNA reads TGTGCCAGCAGTCCCGGACTTTACTCTGGAAACACCATATATTTT.

The V and J genes are TRBV6-6 and TRBJ2-1; 9 bases line up with TRBD1. V lost 6 bases and J lost 5; bases outside the gene matches: 5. This CDR3 spans 14 amino acids. Per the germline V gene, CDR1 is MNHNY and CDR2 is SVGAGI (reference sequence). In DNA form, the CDR3 reads TGTGCCAGCAGCGGACAGGGGTTCGACAATGAGCAGTTCTTC. Translating it yields CASSGQGFDNEQFF.

Turning to this clone: The germline gene is not matched at one end of the junction; a read error may be the cause. V usage is TRBV5-8 and J usage is TRBJ1-4; D gene ambiguous. CDR3 length equals 9 residues. From germline, CDR1 is SGHTS and CDR2 YDEGEE. DNA of the CDR3: TGTGCCAGCAGCTTGTTGAGGAATTTT. It translates to CASSLLRNF.

This chain uses TRBV5-1 with TRBJ2-1, with D possibly matching TRBD2 (5 bases). This CDR3 spans 15 amino acids. The germline V and J ends were trimmed by 5 bases and 3 bases, with 15 bases remaining between them. The germline V gene encodes CDR1 SGHRS and CDR2 YFSETQ. In DNA form, the CDR3 reads TGCGCCAGCAGGCCGGACTGGCTGAACTACAATGAGCAGTTCTTC. Its protein product is CASRPDWLNYNEQFF.

The chain combines TRBV7-9 with TRBJ2-7; weak D call: TRBD2 (6 bases). This CDR3 has 14 residues. Trimming cost V 0 bases and J 6 bases, with 12 bases left between them. Germline CDR1 SEHNR, CDR2 FQNEAQ (reference sequence). The CDR3 reads CASSLALREAEQYF. The CDR3 DNA is TGTGCCAGCAGCTTAGCGTTGAGGGAGGCCGAGCAGTACTTC.

J is TRBJ2-1 and V is TRBV19; 7 bases match TRBD2. Germline lookup yields CDR1 LNHDA and CDR2 SQIVND (reference sequence). J gave up 10 bases and V 3 bases, and 12 bases lay outside the gene matches. This CDR3 spans 15 amino acids. In DNA form, the CDR3 reads TGTGCCAGTAGTATGAGTAGCGGGCGAAAGCGGGAGCAGTTCTTC. It specifies CASSMSSGRKREQFF.

The count of this clone is one. The chain carries TRBV28 and TRBJ2-7, with 7 bases matching TRBD2. In germline, CDR1 is MDHEN, CDR2 SYDVKM. V was clipped by 2 bases and J by 0 bases; unmatched bases: 10. This CDR3 is 17 amino acids long. CDR3: CASSLRPTSLSSYEQYF. The CDR3 nucleotides are TGTGCCAGCAGTTTACGACCGACTAGCCTAAGCTCCTACGAGCAGTACTTC.

V usage is TRBV7-9 and J usage is TRBJ2-1; D unresolved. Trimming pared 5 bases from V and 8 bases from J, leaving 19 bases between. The CDR3 sequence is 15 residues long. From germline, CDR1 is SEHNR and CDR2 FQNEAQ (reference sequence). CDR3 DNA: TGTGCCAGCAGCCAAAAATCCCCTAGTCTGGATGAGCAGTTCTTC. This codes for CASSQKSPSLDEQFF.

This clone was detected only once. V usage is TRBV7-8 and J usage is TRBJ2-7; D is possibly TRBD1 (5 bases). V was clipped by 2 bases and J by 1 base, with 18 bases between them. The CDR3 is 17 amino acids. CDR1 and CDR2 (germline): SGHVS, FQNEAQ. The CDR3 bases are TGTGCCAGCAGCTTATTCGGCCCGGACACTTCGTCCTACGAGCAGTACTTC. This gives the protein CASSLFGPDTSSYEQYF.

The J gene is TRBJ2-7, the V gene TRBV27; the match to TRBD1 covers 10 bases. This CDR3 comprises 17 residues. In germline, CDR1 is MNHEY, CDR2 SMNVEV (reference sequence). The V and J ends lost 5 bases and 1 base, in that order; junction bases with no gene match: 11. CDR3 nucleotide sequence: TGTGCCAGCAGTACTTTATCGACAGGGGGCGCGTCCTACGAGCAGTACTTC. Amino acids: CASSTLSTGGASYEQYF.

The chain has TRBV27 and TRBJ2-1, with TRBD2 matching 7 bases. Trimming at V came to 5 bases and at J to 3 bases, leaving 4 bases not matched to a gene. Germline CDR1 is MNHEY and CDR2 is SMNVEV (reference sequence). The CDR3 totals 14 residues. The CDR3 loop reads CASSPRDYYNEQFF. DNA for the CDR3: TGTGCCAGCAGTCCCCGGGACTACTACAATGAGCAGTTCTTC.

In its sample, this clone was seen once. At one end, the junction sequence differs from germline, possibly due to a read error. V gene TRBV5-5 combines with J gene TRBJ2-3, with D perhaps matching TRBD2 (6 bases). From germline, CDR1 is SGHKS and CDR2 YYEKEE (reference sequence). The CDR3 covers 15 residues. CDR3 sequence reads: CAGSLEGGLTDTQYF. For the CDR3, the DNA is TGTGCCGGCAGCTTGGAGGGCGGACTCACAGATACGCAGTATTTT.

The chain combines TRBV5-1 with TRBJ1-2; perhaps TRBD1 as D (5 bases). The CDR3 length is 15 residues. Deletions cut 2 bases from V and 1 base from J, with 12 bases between. Germline-derived CDR1 and CDR2 are SGHRS and YFSETQ. CDR3 DNA sequence: TGCGCCAGCAGCTTCTGGGACGGGATTAACTATGGCTACACCTTC. Translating gives CASSFWDGINYGYTF.

V is TRBV6-5 and J is TRBJ2-7; D uncertain. Germline V CDR1 and CDR2: MNHEY, SVGAGI. CDR3 length equals 11 residues. Trimming took off 5 bases at V and 2 bases at J, with 4 bases between the two ends. This CDR3 is CASSEPYEQYF. Written as DNA, the CDR3 is TGTGCCAGCAGTGAACCCTACGAGCAGTACTTC.

This clone showed up just once. The chain couples TRBV6-1 to TRBJ2-7; 8 bases line up with TRBD2. This CDR3 has 14 amino acids. With V trimmed by 6 bases and J by 2 bases, 6 bases remained unmatched. Germline CDR1 and CDR2: MNHNS and SASEGT. Here the CDR3 reads CASRWGTSTYEQYF. The CDR3 region has the DNA TGTGCCAGCAGATGGGGGACTAGTACCTACGAGCAGTACTTC.